The rows below give T cell receptor beta chains drawn from one sample of a study of PD-1 blockade in mismatch repair-deficient tumors. Sequencing was performed with immunoSEQ multiplex PCR; in TCRdb, only in-frame clones are kept and a portion is missing. The sample holds about 120,000 clones; about 80% are singletons and the top ten take roughly 4.5%. The sequenced sample was peripheral blood, obtained about 13 months after starting pembrolizumab. These receptors were collected from an adult with mismatch repair-deficient cancer. The CDR3 runs from the conserved cysteine through the conserved F or W. A D gene is named only where the DNA matches it firmly. The listing skips clone size in some rows; elsewhere it reads once, few, many or a size class.

cdr3_length,j_call,clone_size,d_call,v_call,cdr3_aa,cdr3_nt
15,TRBJ2-7,.,.,TRBV6-1,CASSEEAGRVREQYF,TGTGCCAGCAGTGAAGAAGCCGGGAGAGTAAGAGAGCAGTACTTC
13,TRBJ2-5,.,.,TRBV7-8,CASSLDGQETQYF,TGTGCCAGCAGCTTAGACGGGCAAGAGACCCAGTACTTC
15,TRBJ1-5,.,.,TRBV19,CASSKGERSNQPQHF,TGTGCCAGTAGTAAGGGGGAAAGGAGCAATCAGCCCCAGCATTTT
17,TRBJ2-3,once,.,TRBV15,CATSRPPERAGADTQYF,TGTGCCACCAGCAGACCACCTGAGCGGGCGGGCGCAGATACGCAGTATTTT
14,TRBJ2-7,.,.,TRBV5-1,CASSLSVASGEQYF,TGCGCCAGCAGCTTGTCTGTAGCGAGCGGAGAGCAGTACTTC
14,TRBJ2-7,few,TRBD1,TRBV9,CASSGGQGGYEQYF,TGTGCCAGCAGCGGCGGACAGGGAGGCTACGAGCAGTACTTC
18,TRBJ1-1,once,TRBD1,TRBV9,CASSATGTGGAPRSEAFF,TGTGCCAGCAGCGCCACCGGGACAGGGGGCGCCCCCCGATCTGAAGCTTTCTTT
12,TRBJ2-3,.,.,TRBV2,CACRGETDTQYF,TGTGCCTGTAGGGGTGAAACAGATACGCAGTATTTT
13,TRBJ1-2,few,.,TRBV11-3,CASSIGRGDGYTF,TGTGCCAGCAGCATAGGGAGAGGGGATGGCTACACCTTC
18,TRBJ2-1,.,.,TRBV7-9,CASSSPANRDSNDNEQFF,TGTGCCAGCAGCTCACCAGCCAACCGGGACTCGAACGACAATGAGCAGTTCTTC
15,TRBJ2-3,.,.,TRBV7-9,CASSLRDALVDTQYF,TGTGCCAGCAGCTTAAGGGACGCCCTGGTGGATACGCAGTATTTT
16,TRBJ2-7,few,.,TRBV11-3,CASSLGGGRKSDEQYF,TGTGCCAGCAGCTTGGGGGGCGGACGAAAGTCGGACGAGCAGTACTTC
15,TRBJ2-1,.,.,TRBV6-1,CASSLRGAVYNEQFF,TGTGCCAGCAGTTTGAGGGGGGCGGTATACAATGAGCAGTTCTTC
14,TRBJ1-4,few,.,TRBV5-1,CASSLAGFNEKLFF,TGCGCCAGCAGCTTGGCAGGTTTTAATGAAAAACTGTTTTTT
13,TRBJ1-2,.,.,TRBV6-1,CASSESGGLGYTF,TGTGCCAGCAGTGAAAGTGGAGGGCTTGGCTACACCTTC
14,TRBJ1-1,.,.,TRBV7-9,CASSPASGYTEAFF,TGTGCCAGCAGTCCCGCCTCGGGCTACACTGAAGCTTTCTTT
16,TRBJ1-3,.,.,TRBV7-9,CASSSWGARSGNTIYF,TGTGCCAGCAGCTCGTGGGGGGCCCGCTCTGGAAACACCATATATTTT
13,TRBJ1-3,.,.,TRBV30,CAWSTGSGNTIYF,TGTGCCTGGAGTACGGGGTCTGGAAACACCATATATTTT
13,TRBJ2-7,.,.,TRBV29-1,CSVEGTDTYEQYF,TGCAGCGTTGAAGGGACGGATACCTACGAGCAGTACTTC
15,TRBJ1-2,.,TRBD1,TRBV4-1,CASSQAGQGVYGYTF,TGCGCCAGCAGCCAAGCGGGACAGGGGGTTTATGGCTACACCTTC
14,TRBJ1-4,.,.,TRBV2,CASSQHATNEKLFF,TGTGCCAGCAGTCAACATGCAACTAATGAAAAACTGTTTTTT
16,TRBJ2-1,.,TRBD2,TRBV5-1,CASSLAGLAGGNEQFF,TGCGCCAGCAGCTTGGCCGGGCTAGCGGGAGGCAATGAGCAGTTCTTC
12,TRBJ2-7,.,.,TRBV11-2,CASSPGIYEQYF,TGTGCCAGCAGCCCCGGGATCTACGAGCAGTACTTC
16,TRBJ2-7,.,TRBD1,TRBV4-1,CASSPTTGTGGIEQYF,TGCGCCAGCAGCCCGACGACCGGGACAGGGGGGATCGAGCAGTACTTC
13,TRBJ1-1,.,.,TRBV18,CASSPKGDTEAFF,TGTGCCAGCTCACCGAAGGGGGACACTGAAGCTTTCTTT
13,TRBJ1-2,.,TRBD1,TRBV29-1,CSDMDRGGYGYTF,TGCAGCGATATGGACAGGGGGGGCTATGGCTACACCTTC
14,TRBJ2-1,.,TRBD2,TRBV15,CATSRTSGANEQFF,TGTGCCACCAGCAGGACTAGCGGGGCCAATGAGCAGTTCTTC
15,TRBJ1-3,.,.,TRBV5-1,CASSLEGHSGNTIYF,TGCGCCAGCAGCTTGGAAGGACACTCTGGAAACACCATATATTTT
14,TRBJ2-7,.,.,TRBV18,CASSPLGTPNEQYF,TGTGCCAGCTCACCATTAGGGACGCCTAACGAGCAGTACTTC
15,TRBJ2-1,.,.,TRBV19,CASSIVPSSYNEQFF,TGTGCCAGTAGTATAGTCCCTAGCTCCTACAATGAGCAGTTCTTC
16,TRBJ2-3,.,.,TRBV7-8,CASSLVERTAYNTQYF,TGTGCCAGCAGCTTAGTAGAGCGGACAGCCTACAATACGCAGTATTTT
14,TRBJ2-3,.,.,TRBV7-9,CASSSLISTDTQYF,TGTGCCAGCAGCTCTCTTATTAGCACAGATACGCAGTATTTT
13,TRBJ2-4,.,.,TRBV19,CASSAGIKNIQYF,TGTGCCAGTAGTGCGGGCATAAAAAACATTCAGTACTTC
15,TRBJ2-5,.,.,TRBV5-6,CASSRSAYAGETQYF,TGTGCCAGCAGCAGGAGCGCCTACGCGGGAGAGACCCAGTACTTC
13,TRBJ2-1,.,.,TRBV6-1,CATSAGRYNEQFF,TGTGCCACCTCGGCTGGGAGATACAATGAGCAGTTCTTC
16,TRBJ2-7,.,.,TRBV11-3,CASSLGVGAIINEQYF,TGTGCCAGCAGCTTAGGGGTGGGGGCGATCATCAACGAGCAGTACTTC
13,TRBJ1-5,.,.,TRBV7-2,CASSLERGQPQHF,TGTGCCAGCAGCTTAGAAAGGGGACAGCCCCAGCATTTT
14,TRBJ1-4,.,.,TRBV4-1,CASSLVQLDEKLFF,TGCGCCAGCAGCCTCGTTCAGTTGGATGAAAAACTGTTTTTT
13,TRBJ1-1,.,.,TRBV30,CAWRMTVNTEAFF,TGTGCCTGGAGGATGACTGTGAACACTGAAGCTTTCTTT